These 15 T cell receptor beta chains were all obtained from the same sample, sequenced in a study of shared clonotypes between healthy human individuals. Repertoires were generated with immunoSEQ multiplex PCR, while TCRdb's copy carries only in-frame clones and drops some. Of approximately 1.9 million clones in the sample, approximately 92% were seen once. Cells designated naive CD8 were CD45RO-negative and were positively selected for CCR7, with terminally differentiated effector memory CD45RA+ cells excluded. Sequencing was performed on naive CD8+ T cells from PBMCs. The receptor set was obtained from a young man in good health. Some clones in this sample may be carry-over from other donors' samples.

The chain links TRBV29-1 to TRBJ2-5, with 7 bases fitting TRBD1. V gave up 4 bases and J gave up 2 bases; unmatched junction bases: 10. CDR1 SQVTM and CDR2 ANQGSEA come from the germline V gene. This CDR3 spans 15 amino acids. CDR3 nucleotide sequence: TGCAGCGTTGGAGGAGTACCGGGACAGCAAGAGACCCAGTACTTC. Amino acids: CSVGGVPGQQETQYF.

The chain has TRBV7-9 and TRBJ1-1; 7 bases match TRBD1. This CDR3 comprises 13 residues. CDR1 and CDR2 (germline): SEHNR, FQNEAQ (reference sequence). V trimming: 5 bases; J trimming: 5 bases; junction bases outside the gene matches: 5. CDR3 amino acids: CASSIQGVTEAFF. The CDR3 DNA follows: TGTGCCAGCAGCATCCAGGGGGTTACTGAAGCTTTCTTT.

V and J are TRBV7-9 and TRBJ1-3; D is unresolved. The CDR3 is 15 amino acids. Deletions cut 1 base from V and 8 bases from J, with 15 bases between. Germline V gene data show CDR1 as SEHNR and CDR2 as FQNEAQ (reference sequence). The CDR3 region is CASSLEGLVFDTIYF. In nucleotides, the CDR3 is TGTGCCAGCAGCTTAGAAGGGCTCGTTTTTGACACCATATATTTT.

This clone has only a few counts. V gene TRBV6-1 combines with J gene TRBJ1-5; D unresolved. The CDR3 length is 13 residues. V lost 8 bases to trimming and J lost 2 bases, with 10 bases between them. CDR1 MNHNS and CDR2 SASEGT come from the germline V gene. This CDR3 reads CASEADRNQPQHF. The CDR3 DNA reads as TGTGCCAGCGAGGCGGATCGCAATCAGCCCCAGCATTTT.

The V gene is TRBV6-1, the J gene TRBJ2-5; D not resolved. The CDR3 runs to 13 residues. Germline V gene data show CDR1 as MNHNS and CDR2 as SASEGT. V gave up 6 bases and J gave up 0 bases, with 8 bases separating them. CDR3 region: CASSGENQETQYF. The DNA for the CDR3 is TGTGCCAGCAGCGGAGAAAACCAAGAGACCCAGTACTTC.

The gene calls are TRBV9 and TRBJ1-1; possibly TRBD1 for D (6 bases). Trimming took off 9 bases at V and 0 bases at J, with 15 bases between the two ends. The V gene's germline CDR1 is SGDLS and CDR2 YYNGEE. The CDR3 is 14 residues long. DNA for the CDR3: TGTGCCACCTCAGCGGGGACACTGAACACTGAAGCTTTCTTT. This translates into CATSAGTLNTEAFF.

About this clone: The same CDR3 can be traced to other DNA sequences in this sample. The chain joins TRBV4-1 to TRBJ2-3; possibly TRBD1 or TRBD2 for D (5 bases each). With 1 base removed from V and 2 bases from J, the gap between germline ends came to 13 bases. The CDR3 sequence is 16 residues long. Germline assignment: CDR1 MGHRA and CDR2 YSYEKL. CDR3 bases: TGCGCCAGCAGCCAAGTGCCGGGGACGCCCACAGATACGCAGTATTTT. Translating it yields CASSQVPGTPTDTQYF.

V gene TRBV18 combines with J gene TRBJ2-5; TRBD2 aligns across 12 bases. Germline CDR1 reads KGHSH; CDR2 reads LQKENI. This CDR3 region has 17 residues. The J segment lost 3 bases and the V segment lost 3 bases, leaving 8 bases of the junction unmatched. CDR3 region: CASSPGGLAGWEETQYF. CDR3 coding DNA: TGTGCCAGCTCACCCGGTGGACTAGCGGGATGGGAAGAGACCCAGTACTTC.

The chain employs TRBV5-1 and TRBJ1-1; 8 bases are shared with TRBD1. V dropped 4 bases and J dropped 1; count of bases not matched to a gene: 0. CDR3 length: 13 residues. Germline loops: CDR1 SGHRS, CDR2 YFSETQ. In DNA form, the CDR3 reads TGCGCCAGCAGCCAGGGGGCGAACACTGAAGCTTTCTTT. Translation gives CASSQGANTEAFF.

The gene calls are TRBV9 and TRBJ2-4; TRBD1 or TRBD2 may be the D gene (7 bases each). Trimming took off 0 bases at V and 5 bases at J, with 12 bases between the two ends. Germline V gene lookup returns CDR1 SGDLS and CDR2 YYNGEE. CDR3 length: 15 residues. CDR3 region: CASSVVGGGENIQYF. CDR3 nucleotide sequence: TGTGCCAGCAGCGTAGTGGGAGGGGGCGAAAACATTCAGTACTTC.

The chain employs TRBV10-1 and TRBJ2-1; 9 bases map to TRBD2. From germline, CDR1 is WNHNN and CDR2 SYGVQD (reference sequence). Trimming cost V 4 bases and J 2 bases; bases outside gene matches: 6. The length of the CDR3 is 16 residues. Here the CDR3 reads CASSGTLAGTYNEQFF. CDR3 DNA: TGCGCCAGCAGTGGGACCCTAGCGGGAACCTACAATGAGCAGTTCTTC.

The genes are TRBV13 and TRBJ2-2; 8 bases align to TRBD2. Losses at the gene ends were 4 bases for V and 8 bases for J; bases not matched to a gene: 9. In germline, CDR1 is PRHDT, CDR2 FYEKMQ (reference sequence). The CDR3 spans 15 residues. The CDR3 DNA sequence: TGTGCCAGCAGCTGGGGGACTAGTGCGACGGGGGAGCTGTTTTTT. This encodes CASSWGTSATGELFF.

The DNA for the CDR3 is TGTGCCAGCAGTCCCGACAGGGGGCTCATCGAGCAGTACTTC. Amino acids: CASSPDRGLIEQYF. This rearrangement joins TRBV6-6 to TRBJ2-7; 10 bases line up with TRBD1. V gave up 5 bases and J gave up 6 bases; unmatched junction bases: 7. CDR3 length: 14 residues. Germline CDR1 and CDR2: MNHNY and SVGAGI (reference sequence).

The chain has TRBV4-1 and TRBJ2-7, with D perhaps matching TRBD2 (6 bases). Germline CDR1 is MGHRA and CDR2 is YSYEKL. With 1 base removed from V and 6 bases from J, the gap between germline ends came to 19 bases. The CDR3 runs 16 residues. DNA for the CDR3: TGCGCCAGCAGCCAAGTCCGGCGGGGTCTGCAGCCCGAGCAGTACTTC. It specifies CASSQVRRGLQPEQYF.

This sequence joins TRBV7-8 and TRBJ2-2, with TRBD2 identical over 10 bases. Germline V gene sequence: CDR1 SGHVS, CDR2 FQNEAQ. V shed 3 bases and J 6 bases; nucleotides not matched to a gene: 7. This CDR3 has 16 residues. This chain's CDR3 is CASSFRLAGVPGELFF. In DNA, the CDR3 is TGTGCCAGCAGCTTTAGGCTAGCGGGAGTTCCCGGGGAGCTGTTTTTT.